This T cell receptor beta chain derives from a study of graft-versus-host responses after intestinal transplantation. Study-level information: Recipients were given multivisceral, liver-intestinal, or isolated intestinal transplants. The recipients all started with anti-thymocyte globulin induction and then took tacrolimus and steroids for three to four years. Study-level points and caveats: Some GvH clones appeared in ileal mucosa or blood before recipient bone marrow. Association was observed between peak circulating GvH clone levels and early post-transplant HvG declines.

Note on this clone: What it binds is unknown.

The V and J ends lost 5 bases and 5 bases respectively, with 11 bases between them. CDR1 is SGHTS, CDR2 YDEGEE, per germline. The CDR3 is 12 amino acids. The protocol was immunoSEQ multiplex PCR, while the TCRdb copy is restricted to in-frame clones and leaves out a portion. The table lists approximately 39,000 clones, roughly 95% of them singletons. The TCR originated in a human donor who was the organ donor for an intestinal transplant. The chain couples TRBV5-8 to TRBJ2-7; D remains ambiguous. The specimen comprised unstimulated CD4+ T cells sorted from spleen or lymph node cells, sampled before transplant. CDR3 nucleotides: TGTGCCAGCAGACGGGTCGGCGACGAGCAGTACTTC. Translated: CASRRVGDEQYF.